The present T cell receptor beta chain was sequenced within a study of blood T cell repertoires in COVID-19. Looking at the study overall: The cDNA or gDNA used as material had been derived from T cells, B-cell-depleted T cells, or PBMCs.

This clone has just one count. There are 14 residues in the CDR3. Germline V CDR1 and CDR2: SGHAT, FQNNGV. Trimming took off 4 bases at V and 3 bases at J, with 13 bases between the two ends. Sequencing used immunoSEQ multiplex PCR; TCRdb keeps in-frame clones, though not all of them. This sample yields about 68,000 clones, of which roughly 85% are seen a single time; 20% to 25% belongs to the top ten. The chain has TRBV11-2 and TRBJ2-7; D may be TRBD1 (5 bases). Specimen: peripheral blood. The sequence was collected from a man between 50 and 59 years old with acute or convalescent COVID-19. The CDR3 nucleotides read TGTGCCAGCAGCTCGCCAGGGTCCCACTACGAGCAGTACTTC. It is translated as CASSSPGSHYEQYF.